This T cell receptor (beta chain) was profiled in a study of blood T cell repertoires in COVID-19 (dated by TCRdb to about 2020). Broadly, across the study: Samples covering the acute and convalescent phases of COVID-19 were provided by collaborators in the United States, Italy and Spain. The material from the prospective study consisted of cDNA or gDNA derived from T cells, B-cell-depleted T cells, or PBMCs. Subjects who had been exposed to COVID-19, were actively infected with it, or had recovered from it provided the deeply sampled blood TCRbeta repertoires that made up the dataset. The repertoires were released in a freely available public database meant as a resource for research on the immune response to SARS-CoV-2. Samples were obtained from the ongoing ImmuneRACE study (first 160 participants) and from some 1,300 subjects provided by 6 global collaborators. Nearly every sample came with metadata listing a de-identified subject ID, COVID-19 status, age in years and sex. Where available, HLA class I and class II types were taken from metadata supplied by the sample provider and were not determined by assay-based typing.

According to the germline V gene, CDR1 reads SGHAT and CDR2 reads FQNNGV. The CDR3, from cysteine to phenylalanine, totals 14 residues. The CDR3 DNA has 42 bases and is translated from base 1. Trimming costs V 5 bases and J 6 bases, and their ends lie 17 bases apart. Collaborating institutions collected whole blood in K2EDTA tubes following their own protocols. Collaborator samples were shipped for TCRbeta analysis as frozen whole blood, isolated PBMCs, or DNA extracted from either sample type. TCRbeta CDR3 regions were amplified from genomic DNA by means of the immunoSEQ Assay, a bias-controlled multiplex PCR. Concerning the study's data processing: Within the assay, amplification of reference gene primers was used to estimate how many nucleated cells each sample contained. To quantify the absolute abundance of each unique TCRbeta CDR3 rearrangement, sequence reads were collapsed and filtered. For each sample, productive Simpson clonality was calculated by taking the square root of Simpson's diversity index across productive rearrangements. Entries here come from immuneACCESS through TCRdb and include only in-frame sequences with V and J called. Some clones fail to appear in such tables; in the studies checked, an unresolved V gene covers under half of the shortfall, and the cause of the remainder is unknown. That table is the source of V, J and clone size, and D and trimming were worked out from the DNA. This sample is represented by fewer than 150,000 clones; roughly 71% of them were singletons. The leading ten clones occupy around 18% of the sample.

Notes on this clone: The antigen it recognizes is unknown. Per-base qualities were not stored, and no clone one base away is much larger.

Overall study results and their limits: Clinical and demographic metadata were provided uncurated, with the amount varying by source and participant.

The sample was peripheral blood. This clonotype originated in an elderly man with acute or convalescent COVID-19. Recombination joined TRBV11-2 with TRBJ2-7, with TRBD2 perhaps the D gene, on 5 matching bases. This receptor has the CDR3 CASSPAGGLGEQYF. The DNA reads TGTGCCAGCAGCCCAGCCGGAGGACTTGGCGAGCAGTACTTC.